This T cell receptor beta chain was obtained from a study of vaccination and CD4 T cells after COVID-19. Study outcomes and limitations: In convalescent patients, a median about 86% of post-vaccine SARS-CoV-2-reactive clones appeared only after vaccination.

Treatment here: roughly 10-day PBMC culture with coronavirus spike peptide pools or control peptides (ViraFEST assay). Sequencing of DNA taken from cultured CD4+ T cells relied on the Oncomine TCR Beta short-read assay. TCRdb analysed the PCR reads with MiXCR anew, one entry per CDR3 protein. The table shows tens of thousands of distinct CDR3 sequences, with approximately 49% occurring only once. Worth noting for this clonotype: Its specificity is not known.

Trimming removed 1 base at V and 2 bases at J, with 8 bases between. CDR3 length: 14 residues. The source material was CD4+ T cells from blood, cultured in vitro. The source is a human donor who had recovered from COVID-19. V and J are TRBV12-3 or TRBV12-4 and TRBJ1-1; tentatively, D is TRBD1 (5 bases). The CDR3 DNA follows: TGTGCCAGCAGTTTAGGGGGGGACAACACTGAAGCTTTCTTT. Protein product: CASSLGGDNTEAFF.